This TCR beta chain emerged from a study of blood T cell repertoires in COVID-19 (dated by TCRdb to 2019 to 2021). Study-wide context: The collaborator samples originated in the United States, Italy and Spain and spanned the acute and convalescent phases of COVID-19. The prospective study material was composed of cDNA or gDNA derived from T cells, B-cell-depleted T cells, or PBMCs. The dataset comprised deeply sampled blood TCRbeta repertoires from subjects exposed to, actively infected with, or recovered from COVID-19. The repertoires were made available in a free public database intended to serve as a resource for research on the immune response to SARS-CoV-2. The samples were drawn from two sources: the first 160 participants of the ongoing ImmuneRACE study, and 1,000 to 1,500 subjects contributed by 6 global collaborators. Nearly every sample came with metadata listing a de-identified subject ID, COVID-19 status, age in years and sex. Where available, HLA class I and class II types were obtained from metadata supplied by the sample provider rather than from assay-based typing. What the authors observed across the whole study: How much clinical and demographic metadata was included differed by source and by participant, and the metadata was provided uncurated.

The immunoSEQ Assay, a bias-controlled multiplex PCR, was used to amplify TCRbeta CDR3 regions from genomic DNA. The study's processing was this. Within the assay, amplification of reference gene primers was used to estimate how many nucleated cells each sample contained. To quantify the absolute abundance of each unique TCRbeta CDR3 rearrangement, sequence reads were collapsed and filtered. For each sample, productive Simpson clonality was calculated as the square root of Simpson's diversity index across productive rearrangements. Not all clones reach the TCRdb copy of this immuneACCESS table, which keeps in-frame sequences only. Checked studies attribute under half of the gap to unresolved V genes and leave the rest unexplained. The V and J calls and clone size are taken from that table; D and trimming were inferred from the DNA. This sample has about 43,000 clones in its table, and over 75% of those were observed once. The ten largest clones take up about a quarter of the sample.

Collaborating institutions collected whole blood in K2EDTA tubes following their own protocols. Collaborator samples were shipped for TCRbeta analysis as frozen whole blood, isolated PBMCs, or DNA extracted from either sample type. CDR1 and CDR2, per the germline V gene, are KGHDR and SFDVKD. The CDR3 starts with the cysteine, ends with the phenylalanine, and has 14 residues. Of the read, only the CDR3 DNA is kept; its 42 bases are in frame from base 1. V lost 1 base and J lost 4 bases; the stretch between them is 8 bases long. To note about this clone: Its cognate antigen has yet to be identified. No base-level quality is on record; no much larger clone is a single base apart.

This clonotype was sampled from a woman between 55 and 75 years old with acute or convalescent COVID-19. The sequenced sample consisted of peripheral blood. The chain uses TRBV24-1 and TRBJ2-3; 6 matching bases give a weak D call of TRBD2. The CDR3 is CATSDFTGADTQYF. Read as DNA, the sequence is TGTGCCACCAGTGATTTTACGGGGGCAGATACGCAGTATTTT.